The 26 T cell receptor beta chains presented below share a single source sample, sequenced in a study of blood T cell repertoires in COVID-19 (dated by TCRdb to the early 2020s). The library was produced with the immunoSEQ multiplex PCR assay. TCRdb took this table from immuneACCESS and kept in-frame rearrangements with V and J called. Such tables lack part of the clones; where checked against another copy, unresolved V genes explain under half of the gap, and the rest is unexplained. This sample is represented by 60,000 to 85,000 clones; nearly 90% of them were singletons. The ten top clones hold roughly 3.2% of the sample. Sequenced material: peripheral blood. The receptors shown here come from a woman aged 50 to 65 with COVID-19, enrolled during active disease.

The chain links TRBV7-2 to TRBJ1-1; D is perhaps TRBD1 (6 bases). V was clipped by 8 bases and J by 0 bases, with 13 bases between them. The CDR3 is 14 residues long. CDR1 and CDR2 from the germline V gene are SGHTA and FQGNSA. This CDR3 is CASSLAGVNTEAFF. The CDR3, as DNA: TGTGCCAGCTCCTTGGCAGGGGTGAACACTGAAGCTTTCTTT.

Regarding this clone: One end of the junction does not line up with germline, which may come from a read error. CDR3 amino acids: CASSGGGSERPNF. For the CDR3, the DNA is TGTGCCAGCTCCGGGGGTGGGAGCGAGAGACCCAACTTC. The chain carries TRBV7-3 and TRBJ2-5; D perhaps matches TRBD2 (6 bases). This CDR3 contains 13 residues. The germline CDR1 and CDR2 sequences are SGHTA and FQGTGA.

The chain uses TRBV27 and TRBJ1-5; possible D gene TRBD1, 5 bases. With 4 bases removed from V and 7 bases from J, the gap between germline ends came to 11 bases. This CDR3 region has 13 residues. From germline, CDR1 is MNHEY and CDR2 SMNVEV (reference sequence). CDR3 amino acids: CASSSGLGQPQHF. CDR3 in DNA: TGTGCCAGCAGTTCAGGGTTAGGGCAGCCCCAGCATTTT.

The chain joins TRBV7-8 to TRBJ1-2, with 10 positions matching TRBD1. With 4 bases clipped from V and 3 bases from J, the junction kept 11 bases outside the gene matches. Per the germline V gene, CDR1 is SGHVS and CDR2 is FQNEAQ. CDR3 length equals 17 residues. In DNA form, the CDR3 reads TGTGCCAGCAGCTGGAACCGGGACAGGGGTTCGGACTATGGCTACACCTTC. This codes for CASSWNRDRGSDYGYTF. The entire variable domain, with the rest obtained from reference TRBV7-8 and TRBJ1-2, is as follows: GAGVSQSPRYKVAKRGQDVALRCDPISGHVSLFWYQQALGQGPEFLTYFQNEAQLDKSGLPSDRFFAERPEGSVSTLKIQRTQQEDSAVYLCASSWNRDRGSDYGYTFGSGTRLTVV.

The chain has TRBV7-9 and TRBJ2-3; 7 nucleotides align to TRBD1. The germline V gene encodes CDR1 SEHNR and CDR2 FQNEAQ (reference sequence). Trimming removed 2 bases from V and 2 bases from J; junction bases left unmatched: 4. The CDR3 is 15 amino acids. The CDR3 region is CASSLRQGLTDTQYF. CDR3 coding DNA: TGTGCCAGCAGCTTACGACAGGGCCTCACAGATACGCAGTATTTT.

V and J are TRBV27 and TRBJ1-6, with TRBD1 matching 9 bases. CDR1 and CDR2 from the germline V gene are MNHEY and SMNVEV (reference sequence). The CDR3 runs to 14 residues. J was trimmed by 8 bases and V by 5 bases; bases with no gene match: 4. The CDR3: CASSLGTGYSPLHF. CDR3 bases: TGTGCCAGCAGTCTCGGGACAGGGTATTCACCCCTCCACTTT.

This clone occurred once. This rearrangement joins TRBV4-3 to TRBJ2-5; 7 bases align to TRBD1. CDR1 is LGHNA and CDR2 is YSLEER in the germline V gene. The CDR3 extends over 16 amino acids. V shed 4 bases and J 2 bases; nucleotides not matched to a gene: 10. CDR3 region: CASSRNRGEGQETQYF. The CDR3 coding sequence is TGCGCCAGCAGCCGGAACAGGGGAGAAGGACAAGAGACCCAGTACTTC.

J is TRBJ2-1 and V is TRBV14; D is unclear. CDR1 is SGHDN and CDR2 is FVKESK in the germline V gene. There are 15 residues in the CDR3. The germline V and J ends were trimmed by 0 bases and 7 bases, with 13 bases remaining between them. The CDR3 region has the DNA TGTGCCAGCAGCCAAGATAGGCTAGGATTGAATGAGCAGTTCTTC. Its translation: CASSQDRLGLNEQFF.

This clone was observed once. CDR3 nucleotides: TGCAGGGGTGGGGGCATCTCCTACAATGAGCAGTTCTTC. Its protein product is CRGGGISYNEQFF. This chain links TRBV29-1 with TRBJ2-1, with D maybe TRBD1 (6 bases). CDR1 and CDR2 (germline): SQVTM, ANQGSEA. The CDR3 spans 13 residues.

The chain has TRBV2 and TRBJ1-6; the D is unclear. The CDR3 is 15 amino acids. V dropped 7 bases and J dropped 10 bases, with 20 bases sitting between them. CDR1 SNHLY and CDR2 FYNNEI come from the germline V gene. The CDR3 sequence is CASKEGHGTRSPLHF. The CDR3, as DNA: TGTGCCAGCAAGGAGGGCCACGGAACTCGGTCACCCCTCCACTTT.

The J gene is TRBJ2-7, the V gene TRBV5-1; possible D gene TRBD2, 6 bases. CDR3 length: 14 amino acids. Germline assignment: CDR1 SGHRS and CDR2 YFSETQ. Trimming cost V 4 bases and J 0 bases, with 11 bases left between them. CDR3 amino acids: CASSLAGSSYEQYF. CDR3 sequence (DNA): TGCGCCAGCAGCCTGGCCGGGAGCTCCTACGAGCAGTACTTC.

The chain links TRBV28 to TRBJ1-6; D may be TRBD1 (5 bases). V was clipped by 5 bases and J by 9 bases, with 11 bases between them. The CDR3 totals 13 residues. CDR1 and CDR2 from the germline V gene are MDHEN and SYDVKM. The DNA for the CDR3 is TGTGCCAGCAGTGCCCAGGGAGGTTCACCCCTCCACTTT. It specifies CASSAQGGSPLHF.

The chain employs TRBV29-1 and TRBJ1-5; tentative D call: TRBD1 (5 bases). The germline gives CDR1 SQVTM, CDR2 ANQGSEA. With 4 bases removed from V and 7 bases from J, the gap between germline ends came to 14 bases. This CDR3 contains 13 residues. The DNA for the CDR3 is TGCAGCGTTGTGGGGGACTATGGGCAGCCCCAGCATTTT. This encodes CSVVGDYGQPQHF.

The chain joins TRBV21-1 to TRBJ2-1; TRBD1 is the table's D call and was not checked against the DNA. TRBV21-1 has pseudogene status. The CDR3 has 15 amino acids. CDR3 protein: CASNKFFGQGGEQFF. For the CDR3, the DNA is TGTGCCAGCAATAAATTTTTCGGACAGGGAGGGGAGCAGTTCTTC.

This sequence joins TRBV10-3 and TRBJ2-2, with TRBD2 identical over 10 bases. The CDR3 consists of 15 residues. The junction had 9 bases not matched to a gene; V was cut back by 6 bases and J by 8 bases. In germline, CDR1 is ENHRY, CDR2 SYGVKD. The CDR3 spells CAIRAGAGGPGELFF. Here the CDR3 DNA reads TGTGCCATCAGGGCGGGAGCGGGAGGGCCTGGGGAGCTGTTTTTT.

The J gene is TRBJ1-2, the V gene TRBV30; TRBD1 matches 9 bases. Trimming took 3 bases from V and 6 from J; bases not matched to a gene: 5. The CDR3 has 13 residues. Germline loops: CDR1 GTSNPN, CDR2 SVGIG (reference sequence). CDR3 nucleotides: TGTGCCTGGAGACAGGGGGCATATGATGGCTACACCTTC. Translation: CAWRQGAYDGYTF.

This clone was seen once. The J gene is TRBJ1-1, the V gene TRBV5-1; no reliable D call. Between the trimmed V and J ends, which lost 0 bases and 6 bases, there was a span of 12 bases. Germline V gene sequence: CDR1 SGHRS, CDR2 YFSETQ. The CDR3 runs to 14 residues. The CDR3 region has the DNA TGCGCCAGCAGCTTGGGGGGAGGGCAGGCTGAAGCTTTCTTT. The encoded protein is CASSLGGGQAEAFF.

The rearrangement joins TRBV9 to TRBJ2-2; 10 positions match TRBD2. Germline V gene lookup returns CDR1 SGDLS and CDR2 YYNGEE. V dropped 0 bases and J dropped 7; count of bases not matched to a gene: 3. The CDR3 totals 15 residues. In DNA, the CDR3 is TGTGCCAGCAGCGTAGGAGCGGGAGGGGTCGGGGAGCTGTTTTTT. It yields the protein CASSVGAGGVGELFF. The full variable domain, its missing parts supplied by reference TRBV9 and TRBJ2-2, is DSGVTQTPKHLITATGQRVTLRCSPRSGDLSVYWYQQSLDQGLQFLIQYYNGEERAKGNILERFSAQQFPDLHSELNLSSLELGDSALYFCASSVGAGGVGELFFGEGSRLTVL.

For the CDR3, the DNA is TGCAGCGTTGGGAGGCCAAATGAAAAACTGTTTTTT. Protein: CSVGRPNEKLFF. This chain links TRBV29-1 with TRBJ1-4; no clear D. The germline V gene has CDR1 SQVTM and CDR2 ANQGSEA. The V gene lost 4 bases and the J gene lost 5 bases, with 8 bases spanning the gap. This CDR3 is 12 amino acids long.

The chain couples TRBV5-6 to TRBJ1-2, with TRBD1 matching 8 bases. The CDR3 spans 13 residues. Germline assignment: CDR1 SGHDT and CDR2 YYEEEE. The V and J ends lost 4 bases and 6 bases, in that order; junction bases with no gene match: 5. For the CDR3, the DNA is TGTGCCAGCAGCCCGACAGGGGTCCATGGCTACACCTTC. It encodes CASSPTGVHGYTF.

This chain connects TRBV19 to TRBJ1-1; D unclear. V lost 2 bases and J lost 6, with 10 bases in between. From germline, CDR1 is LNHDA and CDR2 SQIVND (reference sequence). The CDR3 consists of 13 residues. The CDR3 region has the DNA TGTGCCAGTAGTATATCTGGTCGGGCTGAAGCTTTCTTT. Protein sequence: CASSISGRAEAFF.

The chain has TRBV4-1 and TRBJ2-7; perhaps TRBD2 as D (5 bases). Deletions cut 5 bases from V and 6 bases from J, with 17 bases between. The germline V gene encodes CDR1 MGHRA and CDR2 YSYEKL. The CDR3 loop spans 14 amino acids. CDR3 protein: CASSTERAISEQYF. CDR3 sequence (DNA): TGCGCCAGCAGCACGGAGAGGGCAATAAGCGAGCAGTACTTC.

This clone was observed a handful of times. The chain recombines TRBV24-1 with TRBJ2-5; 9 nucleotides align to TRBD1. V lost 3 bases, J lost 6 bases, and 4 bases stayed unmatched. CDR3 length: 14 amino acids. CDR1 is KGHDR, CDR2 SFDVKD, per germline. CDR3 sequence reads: CATSDADRGKTQYF. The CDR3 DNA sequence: TGTGCCACCAGTGATGCGGACAGGGGAAAGACCCAGTACTTC.

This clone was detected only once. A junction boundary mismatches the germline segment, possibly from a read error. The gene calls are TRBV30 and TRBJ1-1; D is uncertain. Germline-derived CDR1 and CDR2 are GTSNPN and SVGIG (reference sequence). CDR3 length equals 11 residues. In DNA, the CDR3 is TGTGCCTGGAGTTCGAACAATGAAGCTTTCTTT. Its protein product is CAWSSNNEAFF.

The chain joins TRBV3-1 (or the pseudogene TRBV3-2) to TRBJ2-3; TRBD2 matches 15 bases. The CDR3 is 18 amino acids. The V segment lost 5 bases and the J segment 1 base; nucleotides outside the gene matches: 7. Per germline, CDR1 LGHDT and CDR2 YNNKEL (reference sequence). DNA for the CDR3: TGTGCCAGCAGCATTGGACTAGCGGGAGGGTGGGGCACAGATACGCAGTATTTT. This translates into CASSIGLAGGWGTDTQYF.

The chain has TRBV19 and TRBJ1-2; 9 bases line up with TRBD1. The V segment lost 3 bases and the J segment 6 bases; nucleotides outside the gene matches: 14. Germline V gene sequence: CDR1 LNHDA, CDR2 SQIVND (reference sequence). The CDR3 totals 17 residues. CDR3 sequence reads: CASSIRHSTGQGHGYTF. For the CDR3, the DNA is TGTGCCAGTAGTATCAGACATTCAACCGGACAGGGGCATGGCTACACCTTC. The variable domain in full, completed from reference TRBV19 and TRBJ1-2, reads DGGITQSPKYLFRKEGQNVTLSCEQNLNHDAMYWYRQDPGQGLRLIYYSQIVNDFQKGDIAEGYSVSREKKESFPLTVTSAQKNPTAFYLCASSIRHSTGQGHGYTFGSGTRLTVV.